The present T cell receptor beta chain was sequenced within a study of cytomegalovirus exposure and HLA in healthy donors. General study results and limits: Across all donors, roughly uniform sequencing depth was an assumption of the presence/absence analyses. After further analysis at a later stage, 16,951 TCR beta sequences were associated with HLA alleles at 0.05 false discovery rate.

Researchers ran the PCR with 60 Vbeta and 13 Jbeta primers. TCRdb's table, derived via immunoSEQ multiplex PCR, lists solely in-frame clones and lacks some. This table holds around 91,000 clones, roughly 60% found once. The CDR3 covers 16 residues. The V segment lost 0 bases and the J segment 3 bases; nucleotides outside the gene matches: 8. Germline-derived CDR1 and CDR2 are SGDLS and YYNGEE. On this clone itself: Its antigen remains unidentified. Other nucleotide sequences from this sample produce the same CDR3.

The sequenced sample was PBMCs. This clonotype was sampled from a human donor in good health. The rearrangement joins TRBV9 to TRBJ2-7; TRBD1 matches at 8 bases. The CDR3 DNA sequence: TGTGCCAGCAGCGTAGGGTCCCGGACAGGGAACTACGAGCAGTACTTC. It yields the protein CASSVGSRTGNYEQYF.